This record looks at one TCR beta chain sequence and its context. Its antigen is as yet unknown. Naive CD8 cells lacked CD45RO and underwent positive selection for CCR7, leaving out terminally differentiated effector memory CD45RA+ cells. Caucasian adults residing in Nashville, Tennessee made up all the donors. This CDR3 has 9 amino acids. Germline V gene sequence: CDR1 WNHNN, CDR2 SYGVQD (reference sequence). With 7 bases removed from V and 8 bases from J, the gap between germline ends came to 2 bases. Data came from immunoSEQ multiplex PCR; TCRdb stores just in-frame clones and leaves some out. The repertoire holds about 2.2 million clones, with over 85% as singletons. This sample was included in a study of shared clonotypes between healthy human individuals. Study results and caveats: Represented genetic and exposure-history diversity was restricted by having few donors.

The chain employs TRBV10-1 and TRBJ1-4; no clear D. Sequences were obtained from naive CD8+ T cells from PBMCs. The clonotype was recovered from a man younger than 35 in good health. Some clones in this sample may be carry-over from other donors' samples. CDR3 DNA: TGCGCCAGCAACGAAAAACTGTTTTTT. It encodes CASNEKLFF.